This TCR beta chain was documented in a study of cytomegalovirus exposure and HLA in healthy donors. CDR1 is SSHAT and CDR2 is FNYEAQ in the germline V gene (reference sequence). The CDR3 is made up of 15 amino acids. The study sampled nominally healthy donors, though unrecorded immune exposures were likely. Researchers ran the PCR with 60 Vbeta and 13 Jbeta primers. The repertoire was sequenced with immunoSEQ multiplex PCR; TCRdb's copy has only in-frame clones and lacks some. The table has 85,000 to 100,000 clones, more than 75% seen once. Regarding the study as a whole: Productive status was seen about 90% or about 30% of the time for most TCR beta V segments in an earlier analysis.

With regard to this clone: What it binds is not known. The junction does not match germline at one end; this may be a read error.

This sequence was found in a man aged 30 to 39 in good health and CMV-seropositive. The rearrangement links TRBV7-7 to TRBJ2-5; 7 positions match TRBD2. The sequenced sample consisted of PBMCs. CDR3 sequence (DNA): TGTGCTAGCAGCTTGGGACTAAGTATGATGGAGACCCAGTACTTC. Amino acid sequence: CASSLGLSMMETQYF.